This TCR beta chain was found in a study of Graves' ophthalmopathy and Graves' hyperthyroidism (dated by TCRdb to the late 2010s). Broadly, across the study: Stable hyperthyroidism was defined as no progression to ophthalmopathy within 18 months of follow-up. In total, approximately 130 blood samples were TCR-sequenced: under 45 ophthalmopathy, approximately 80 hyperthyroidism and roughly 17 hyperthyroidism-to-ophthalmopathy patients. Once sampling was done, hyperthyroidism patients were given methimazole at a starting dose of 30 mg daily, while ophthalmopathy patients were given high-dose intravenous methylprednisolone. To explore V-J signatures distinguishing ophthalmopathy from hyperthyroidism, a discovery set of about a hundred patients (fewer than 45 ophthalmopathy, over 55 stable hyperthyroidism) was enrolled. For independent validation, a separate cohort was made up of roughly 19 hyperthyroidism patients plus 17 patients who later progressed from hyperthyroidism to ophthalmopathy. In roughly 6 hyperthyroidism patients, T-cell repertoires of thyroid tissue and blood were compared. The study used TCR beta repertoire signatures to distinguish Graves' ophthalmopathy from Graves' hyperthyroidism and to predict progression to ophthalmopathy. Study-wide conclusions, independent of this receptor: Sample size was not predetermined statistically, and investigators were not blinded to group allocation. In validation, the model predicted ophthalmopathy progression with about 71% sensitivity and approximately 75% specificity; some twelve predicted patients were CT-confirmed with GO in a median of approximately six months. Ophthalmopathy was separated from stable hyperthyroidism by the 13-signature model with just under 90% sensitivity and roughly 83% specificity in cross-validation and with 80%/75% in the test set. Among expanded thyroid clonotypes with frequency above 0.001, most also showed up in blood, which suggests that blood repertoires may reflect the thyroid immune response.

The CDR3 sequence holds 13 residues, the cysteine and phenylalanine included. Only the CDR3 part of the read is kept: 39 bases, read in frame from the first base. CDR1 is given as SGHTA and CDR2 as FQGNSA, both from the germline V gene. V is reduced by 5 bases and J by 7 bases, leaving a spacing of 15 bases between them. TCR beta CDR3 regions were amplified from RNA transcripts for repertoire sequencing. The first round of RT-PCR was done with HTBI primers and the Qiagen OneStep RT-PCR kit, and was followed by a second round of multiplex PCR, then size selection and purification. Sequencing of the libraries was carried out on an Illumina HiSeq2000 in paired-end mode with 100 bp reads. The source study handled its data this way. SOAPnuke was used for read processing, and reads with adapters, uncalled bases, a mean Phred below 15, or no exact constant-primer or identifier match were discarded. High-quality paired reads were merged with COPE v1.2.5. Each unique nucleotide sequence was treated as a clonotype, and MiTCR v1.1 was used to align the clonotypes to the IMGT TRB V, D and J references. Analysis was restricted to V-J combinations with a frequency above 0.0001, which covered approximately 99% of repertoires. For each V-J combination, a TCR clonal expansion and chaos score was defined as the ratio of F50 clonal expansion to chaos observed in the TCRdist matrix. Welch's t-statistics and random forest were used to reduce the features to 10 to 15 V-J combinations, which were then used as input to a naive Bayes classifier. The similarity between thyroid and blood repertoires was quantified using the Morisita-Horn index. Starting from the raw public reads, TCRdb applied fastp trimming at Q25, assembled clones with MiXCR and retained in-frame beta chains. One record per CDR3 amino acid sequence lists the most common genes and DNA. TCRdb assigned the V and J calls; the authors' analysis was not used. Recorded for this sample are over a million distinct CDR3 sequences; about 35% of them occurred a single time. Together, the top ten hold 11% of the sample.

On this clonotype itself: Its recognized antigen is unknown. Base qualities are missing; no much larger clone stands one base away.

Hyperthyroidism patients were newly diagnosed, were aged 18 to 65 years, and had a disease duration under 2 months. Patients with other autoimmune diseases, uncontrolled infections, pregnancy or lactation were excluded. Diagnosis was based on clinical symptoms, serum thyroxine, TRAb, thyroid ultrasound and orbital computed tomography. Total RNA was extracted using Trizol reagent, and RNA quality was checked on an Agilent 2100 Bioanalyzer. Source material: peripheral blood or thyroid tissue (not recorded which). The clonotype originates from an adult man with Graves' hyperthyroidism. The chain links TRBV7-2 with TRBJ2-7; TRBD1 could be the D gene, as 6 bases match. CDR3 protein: CASSTSRGKEQYF. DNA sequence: TGTGCCAGCAGCACTTCCAGGGGTAAGGAGCAGTACTTC.